Listed below are T cell receptor beta chains from one sample, sequenced in a study of beta chain features in type 1 diabetes. The table came from immunoSEQ multiplex PCR; TCRdb's copy has only in-frame clones and leaves some out. The sample lists approximately 110,000 clones, less than 40% occurring once. The material sequenced was stem cell memory CD4+ T cells from blood. The origin of the receptors is a woman younger than 35 in good health. Both conserved end residues are part of each CDR3. D genes are given only for firm matches. Some rows mark clone size as missing; the rest say once, few, many or name a class of expanded clone.

cdr3_aa | cdr3_nt | cdr3_length | v_call | d_call | clone_size | j_call
CASSPDRGDLYEQYF | TGTGCCAGCTCACCAGACAGAGGAGACCTCTACGAGCAGTACTTC | 15 | TRBV18 | . | . | TRBJ2-7
CASRNWARTSYEQYF | TGTGCCAGCAGGAATTGGGCGCGTACCTCCTACGAGCAGTACTTC | 15 | TRBV28 | . | few | TRBJ2-7
CASSPQGRAEAFF | TGTGCCAGCAGCCCACAGGGTCGCGCTGAAGCTTTCTTT | 13 | TRBV5-4 | . | . | TRBJ1-1
CASSPQTGVTYEQYF | TGTGCCAGCTCACCACAGACGGGAGTAACCTACGAGCAGTACTTC | 15 | TRBV18 | . | . | TRBJ2-7
CASSGWTARSGANVLTF | TGTGCCAGCAGTGGCTGGACTGCCCGCTCTGGGGCCAACGTCCTGACTTTC | 17 | TRBV28 | . | . | TRBJ2-6
CASSPTALALSYNEQFF | TGTGCCAGCAGCCCAACGGCACTAGCTCTTTCCTACAATGAGCAGTTCTTC | 17 | TRBV7-2 | . | once | TRBJ2-1
CASSQDPTGGNEQFF | TGCGCCAGCAGCCAAGATCCCACAGGGGGCAATGAGCAGTTCTTC | 15 | TRBV4-3 | TRBD1 | few | TRBJ2-1
CASSLGHGTGTGDAQYF | TGTGCCAGCAGCTTAGGTCACGGGACAGGGACGGGCGATGCGCAGTATTTT | 17 | TRBV7-6 | TRBD1 | . | TRBJ2-3
CASSSRGLAGGDTQYF | TGTGCCAGCAGCTCGAGAGGACTAGCGGGAGGAGATACGCAGTATTTT | 16 | TRBV7-2 | TRBD2 | . | TRBJ2-3
CSGGDNYGYTF | TGCAGTGGGGGGGATAACTATGGCTACACCTTC | 11 | TRBV20-1 | . | few | TRBJ1-2
CASSTWDRAYEQYF | TGTGCCAGTAGTACGTGGGACAGGGCCTACGAGCAGTACTTC | 14 | TRBV19 | TRBD1 | . | TRBJ2-7
CASDRVAGVLKTQYF | TGTGCCAGCGACCGGGTAGCGGGAGTTCTAAAGACCCAGTACTTC | 15 | TRBV6-6 | TRBD2 | few | TRBJ2-5
CASSLASADDNEQFF | TGTGCCAGCAGTTTAGCATCGGCGGATGACAATGAGCAGTTCTTC | 15 | TRBV28 | . | . | TRBJ2-1
CASSLLAGTYEQYF | TGTGCCAGCAGCTTACTCGCGGGAACTTACGAGCAGTACTTC | 14 | TRBV7-2 | . | few | TRBJ2-7
CASSVAGGNRETQYF | TGTGCCAGCAGCGTAGCTGGAGGGAACCGGGAGACCCAGTACTTC | 15 | TRBV9 | . | . | TRBJ2-5
CSVDRILDRGYTIYF | TGCAGCGTTGACCGGATTTTGGACAGGGGGTACACCATATATTTT | 15 | TRBV29-1 | TRBD1 | few | TRBJ1-3
CASRPTGQGYGYTF | TGTGCCAGCAGACCAACTGGACAGGGTTATGGCTACACCTTC | 14 | TRBV27 | TRBD1 | few | TRBJ1-2
CSVTDRSYYNEQFF | TGCAGCGTTACGGACAGGTCCTACTACAATGAGCAGTTCTTC | 14 | TRBV29-1 | TRBD1 | . | TRBJ2-1
CASSLSGLGELFF | TGTGCCAGCAGCTTATCTGGACTCGGGGAGCTGTTTTTT | 13 | TRBV7-3 | . | . | TRBJ2-2
CASSDGQRPYEQYF | TGTGCCAGCAGCGACGGACAGCGGCCCTACGAGCAGTACTTC | 14 | TRBV6-6 | . | . | TRBJ2-7
CASSWQTSAYTDTQYF | TGCGCCAGCAGCTGGCAGACTAGCGCCTACACAGATACGCAGTATTTT | 16 | TRBV5-1 | TRBD2 | . | TRBJ2-3
CASSLAGGRRNIQYF | TGCGCCAGCAGCTTAGCGGGAGGGCGTAGAAACATTCAGTACTTC | 15 | TRBV5-1 | TRBD2 | . | TRBJ2-4